Below, 8 T cell receptor beta chains from the same sample are listed, as sequenced in a study of neurological immune-mediated disorders. Each CDR3 protein gets one entry after TCRdb re-called the 5' RACE reads with MiXCR. The table records 45,000 to 50,000 distinct CDR3 sequences, approximately 3% of them present only once. The sequenced sample was PBMCs. These receptors were taken from a woman aged 45-65 years with multiple sclerosis.

This clonotype was recorded at least ten times. The chain recombines TRBV5-1 with TRBJ2-3; 9 nucleotides line up with TRBD1. The CDR3 extends over 16 amino acids. Germline CDR1 and CDR2: SGHRS and YFSETQ. V trimming: 0 bases; J trimming: 3 bases; junction bases outside the gene matches: 5. The CDR3 DNA is TGCGCCAGCAGCTTGGCAACAGGGGGCTCAACAGATACGCAGTATTTT. It codes for CASSLATGGSTDTQYF.

The sample holds many counts of this clonotype. The genes are TRBV7-2 and TRBJ1-5; TRBD1 might be the D (5 bases). Per germline, CDR1 SGHTA and CDR2 FQGNSA. The CDR3 contains 15 residues. Trimming removed 1 base from V and 4 bases from J, with 11 bases in between. The CDR3 region is CASSLEAGRNQPQHF. CDR3 coding DNA: TGTGCCAGCAGCTTAGAGGCAGGGAGGAATCAGCCCCAGCATTTT.

The sample holds many counts of this clonotype. CDR3 residues: CASSQQGAFTEAFF. CDR3 DNA: TGTGCCAGCAGCCAGCAGGGGGCCTTTACTGAAGCTTTCTTT. The chain carries TRBV3-1 and TRBJ1-1; 8 nucleotides line up with TRBD1. The CDR3 has 14 residues. V lost 3 bases to trimming and J lost 5 bases; unmatched junction nucleotides: 5. Germline-derived CDR1 and CDR2 are LGHDT and YNNKEL (reference sequence). The whole variable domain, filled in from reference TRBV3-1 and TRBJ1-1, reads DTAVSQTPKYLVTQMGNDKSIKCEQNLGHDTMYWYKQDSKKFLKIMFSYNNKELIINETVPNRFSPKSPDKAHLNLHINSLELGDSAVYFCASSQQGAFTEAFFGQGTRLTVV.

This clonotype was counted many times. The rearrangement joins TRBV6-2 or TRBV6-3 to TRBJ2-5; tentatively, D is TRBD2 (6 bases). Germline V gene sequence: CDR1 MNHEY, CDR2 SVGEGT. The V and J ends lost 4 bases and 10 bases respectively, with 10 bases between them. The CDR3 extends over 11 amino acids. CDR3 residues: CASSFYGSQYF. CDR3 DNA: TGTGCCAGCAGTTTTTACGGGAGCCAGTACTTC.

This clonotype has ten or more counts. This sequence joins TRBV7-9 and TRBJ1-5, with D unresolved. Germline CDR1 SEHNR, CDR2 FQNEAQ (reference sequence). Trimming left V 1 base short and J 7 bases short, with 5 bases between. The CDR3 runs 12 residues. The CDR3 region has the DNA TGTGCCAGCAGCTTAGGTCCGCAGCCCCAGCATTTT. As protein: CASSLGPQPQHF.

Concerning this clonotype: A much bigger clone sits one base away, suggesting this may be a read error. The CDR3 nucleotides are TGCGCCAGCAGCTTTAATCAGCGGGAGACCCAGTACTTC. This sequence encodes CASSFNQRETQYF. The rearrangement links TRBV5-1 to TRBJ2-5; tentative D call: TRBD2 (5 bases). Germline V gene lookup returns CDR1 SGHRS and CDR2 YFSETQ. This CDR3 has 13 amino acids. Trimming removed 2 bases from V and 5 bases from J, with 10 bases in between.

This clonotype was detected many times. The J gene is TRBJ2-1, the V gene TRBV5-1, with D possibly called TRBD1 or TRBD2 (5 bases each). V was clipped by 4 bases and J by 6 bases, with 14 bases between them. The CDR3 sequence is 14 residues long. Germline V gene lookup returns CDR1 SGHRS and CDR2 YFSETQ. CDR3 protein: CASSRSRDLNEQFF. Here the CDR3 DNA reads TGCGCCAGCAGCAGAAGTAGGGACCTCAATGAGCAGTTCTTC.

This clonotype was observed at least ten times. The chain carries TRBV7-2 and TRBJ2-2; D is possibly TRBD1 or TRBD2 (5 bases each). Trimming pared 0 bases from V and 2 bases from J, leaving 10 bases between. There are 16 residues in the CDR3. The V gene's germline CDR1 is SGHTA and CDR2 FQGNSA. CDR3 loop: CASSLAGARNTGELFF. The CDR3 DNA sequence: TGTGCCAGCAGCTTAGCCGGGGCGCGCAACACCGGGGAGCTGTTTTTT.